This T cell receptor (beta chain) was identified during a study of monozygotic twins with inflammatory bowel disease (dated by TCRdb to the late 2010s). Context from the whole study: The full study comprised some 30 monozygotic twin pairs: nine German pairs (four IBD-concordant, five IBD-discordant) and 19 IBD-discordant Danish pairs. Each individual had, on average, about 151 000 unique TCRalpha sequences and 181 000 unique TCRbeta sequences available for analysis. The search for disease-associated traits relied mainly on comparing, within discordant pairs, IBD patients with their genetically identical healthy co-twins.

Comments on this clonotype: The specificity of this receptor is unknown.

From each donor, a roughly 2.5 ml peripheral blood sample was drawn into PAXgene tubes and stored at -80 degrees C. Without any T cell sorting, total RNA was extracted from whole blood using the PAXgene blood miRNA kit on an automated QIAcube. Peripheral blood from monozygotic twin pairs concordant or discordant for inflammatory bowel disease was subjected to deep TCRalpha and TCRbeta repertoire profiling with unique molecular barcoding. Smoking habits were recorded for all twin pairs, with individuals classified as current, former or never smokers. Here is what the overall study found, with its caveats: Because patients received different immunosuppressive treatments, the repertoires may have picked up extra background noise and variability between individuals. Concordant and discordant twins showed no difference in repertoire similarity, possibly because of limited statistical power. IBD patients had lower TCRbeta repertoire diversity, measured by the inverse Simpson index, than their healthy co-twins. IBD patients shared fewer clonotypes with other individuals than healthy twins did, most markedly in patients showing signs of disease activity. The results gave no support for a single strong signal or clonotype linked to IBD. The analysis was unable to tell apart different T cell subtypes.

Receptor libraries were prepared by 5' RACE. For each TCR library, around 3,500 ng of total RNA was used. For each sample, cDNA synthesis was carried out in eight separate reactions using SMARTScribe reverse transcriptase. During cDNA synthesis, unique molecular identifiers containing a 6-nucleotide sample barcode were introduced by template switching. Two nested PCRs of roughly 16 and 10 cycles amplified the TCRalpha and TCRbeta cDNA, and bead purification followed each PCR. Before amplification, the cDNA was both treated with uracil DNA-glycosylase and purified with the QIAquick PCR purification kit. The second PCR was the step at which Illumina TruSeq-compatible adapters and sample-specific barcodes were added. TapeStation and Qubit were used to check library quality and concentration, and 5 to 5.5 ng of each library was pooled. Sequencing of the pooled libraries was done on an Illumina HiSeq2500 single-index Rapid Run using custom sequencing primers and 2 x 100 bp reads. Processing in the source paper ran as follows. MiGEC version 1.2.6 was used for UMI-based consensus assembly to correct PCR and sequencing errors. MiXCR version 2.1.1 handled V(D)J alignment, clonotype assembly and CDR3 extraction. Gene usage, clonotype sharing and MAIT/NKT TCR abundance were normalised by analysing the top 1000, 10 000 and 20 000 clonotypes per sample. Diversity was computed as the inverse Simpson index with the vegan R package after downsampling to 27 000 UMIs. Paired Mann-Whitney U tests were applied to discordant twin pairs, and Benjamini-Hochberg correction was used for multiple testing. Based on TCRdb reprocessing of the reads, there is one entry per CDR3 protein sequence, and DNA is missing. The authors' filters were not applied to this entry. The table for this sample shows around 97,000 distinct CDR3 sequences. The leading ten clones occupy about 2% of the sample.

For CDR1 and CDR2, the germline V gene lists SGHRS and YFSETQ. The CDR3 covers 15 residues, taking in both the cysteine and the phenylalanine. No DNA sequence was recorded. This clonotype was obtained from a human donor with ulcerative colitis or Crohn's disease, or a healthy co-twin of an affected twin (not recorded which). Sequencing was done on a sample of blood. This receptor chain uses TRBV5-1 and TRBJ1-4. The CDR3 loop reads CASTYEPAPNEKLFF.